This record covers a single T cell receptor beta chain. The length of the CDR3 is 16 residues. V lost 0 bases, J lost 5 bases, and 3 bases stayed unmatched. In germline, CDR1 is MNHEY, CDR2 SVGAGI. This sample was taken from a study of blood T cell repertoires in COVID-19. Overall study context: The cDNA or gDNA used as material had been derived from T cells, B-cell-depleted T cells, or PBMCs.

Some clones are missing from TCRdb's copy, which holds only in-frame ones; the method was immunoSEQ multiplex PCR. Among around 360,000 clones listed, around 87% were seen once. The chain recombines TRBV6-5 with TRBJ2-1; 11 bases agree with TRBD2. The receptor was derived from a man in his forties in a cohort exposed to, infected with or recovered from COVID-19 (not recorded which). Sample: PBMCs or T cells enriched from blood (not recorded which). CDR3: CASSYSPTSGNNEQFF. The CDR3 nucleotides read TGTGCCAGCAGTTACTCGCCGACTAGCGGGAACAATGAGCAGTTCTTC.